The 20 T cell receptor beta chains presented below share a single source sample, sequenced in a study of molecular identifiers for immune sequencing clone quantification. MiXCR, run by TCRdb on the PCR reads, gives a single entry per CDR3 protein. The data contain around 480,000 distinct CDR3 sequences, roughly a fifth of them seen just once; the ten biggest clones take up about 0.84%. The sample taken for sequencing was naive CD8+ T cells from blood, with Jurkat cell RNA spiked in. Subset of the sample: FACS-sorted CD8+CD4-CCR7+CD45RA+ naive T cells. These receptors all stem from a human donor in good health. Some libraries in this study had Jurkat cell RNA spiked in.

The V call is TRBV4-3, the J call TRBJ1-1; D gene ambiguous. Germline-derived CDR1 and CDR2 are LGHNA and YSLEER. Trimming left V 0 bases short and J 7 bases short, with 15 bases between. The CDR3 loop spans 15 amino acids. DNA of the CDR3: TGCGCCAGCAGCCAAGATCTAGGAGGGCCGAATGAAGCTTTCTTT. Translated: CASSQDLGGPNEAFF.

Ten or more counts support this clonotype. The V gene is TRBV20-1, the J gene TRBJ2-7; D gene ambiguous. The germline V and J ends were trimmed by 3 bases and 4 bases, with 7 bases remaining between them. The CDR3 extends over 11 amino acids. Germline V gene sequence: CDR1 DFQATT, CDR2 SNEGSKA (reference sequence). CDR3 loop: CSASLGYEQYF. In DNA form, the CDR3 reads TGCAGTGCTAGTCTTGGATACGAGCAGTACTTC.

The chain carries TRBV19 and TRBJ1-1; D is undetermined. The V gene lost 5 bases and the J gene lost 0 bases, with 22 bases spanning the gap. The CDR3 spans 18 residues. Germline V lookup: CDR1 LNHDA, CDR2 SQIVND (reference sequence). This chain's CDR3 is CASSSRRGITELNTEAFF. CDR3 sequence (DNA): TGTGCCAGTAGTTCTCGTCGAGGGATCACGGAGCTGAACACTGAAGCTTTCTTT. The variable domain in full, with the rest retrieved from reference TRBV19 and TRBJ1-1, is DGGITQSPKYLFRKEGQNVTLSCEQNLNHDAMYWYRQDPGQGLRLIYYSQIVNDFQKGDIAEGYSVSREKKESFPLTVTSAQKNPTAFYLCASSSRRGITELNTEAFFGQGTRLTVV.

V usage is TRBV7-9 and J usage is TRBJ2-1; 7 bases fit TRBD2. The CDR3 runs to 15 residues. CDR1 is SEHNR, CDR2 FQNEAQ, per germline (reference sequence). The trim removed 4 bases at V and 3 bases at J, leaving 6 bases unmatched. CDR3 coding DNA: TGTGCCAGCAGCTACGGGAGGTCACTCTACAATGAGCAGTTCTTC. It specifies CASSYGRSLYNEQFF.

V and J are TRBV27 and TRBJ2-7; 11 bases map to TRBD1. The junction had 2 bases not matched to a gene; V was cut back by 2 bases and J by 2 bases. The CDR3 has 15 amino acids. Looked up from germline, CDR1 is MNHEY and CDR2 is SMNVEV (reference sequence). The CDR3 sequence is CASSLGTGGPYEQYF. The CDR3 nucleotides are TGTGCCAGCAGTTTAGGGACAGGGGGTCCCTACGAGCAGTACTTC.

The table lists this clonotype with a few counts. The rearrangement uses TRBV27 and TRBJ2-7; the D gene is possibly TRBD1 (5 bases). The length of the CDR3 is 19 residues. Germline CDR1 MNHEY, CDR2 SMNVEV (reference sequence). Deletions cut 2 bases from V and 0 bases from J, with 23 bases between. The CDR3 loop is CASSLGATPSEVGSYEQYF. DNA of the CDR3: TGTGCCAGCAGTTTAGGGGCCACTCCGAGCGAGGTCGGCTCCTACGAGCAGTACTTC.

The chain links TRBV12-3 or TRBV12-4 to TRBJ1-2, with 8 bases that match TRBD1. The CDR3 length is 15 residues. The trim removed 5 bases at V and 8 bases at J, leaving 13 bases unmatched. The CDR3 DNA reads TGTGCCAGCAGTCTCCGCGGGCAGGGGGCGCGAGGCTACACCTTC. This gives the protein CASSLRGQGARGYTF.

There are many counts of this clonotype. The chain couples TRBV20-1 to TRBJ1-1, with TRBD1 as a possible D gene (5 bases). Germline CDR1 is DFQATT and CDR2 is SNEGSKA (reference sequence). The length of the CDR3 is 15 residues. V was trimmed by 8 bases and J by 1 base, leaving 20 bases between them. This CDR3 is CSSKTGGWANTEAFF. CDR3 nucleotide sequence: TGCAGTTCTAAAACGGGGGGTTGGGCGAACACTGAAGCTTTCTTT.

This clonotype showed up just a few times. V and J are TRBV27 and TRBJ2-2, with 12 bases aligning to TRBD1. The CDR3 length is 15 residues. Germline loops: CDR1 MNHEY, CDR2 SMNVEV (reference sequence). With V trimmed by 5 bases and J by 8 bases, 6 bases remained unmatched. CDR3 in DNA: TGTGCCAGCAGTCCCCCGGGACAGGGGGCTGGGGAGCTGTTTTTT. This encodes CASSPPGQGAGELFF.

This clonotype showed up just a few times. The V gene is TRBV6-2 or TRBV6-3, the J gene TRBJ2-7; a possible D gene is TRBD1 (6 bases). Germline lookup yields CDR1 MNHEY and CDR2 SVGEGT. Trimming left V 2 bases short and J 0 bases short, with 17 bases between. This CDR3 has 17 residues. CDR3 nucleotides: TGTGCCAGCAGTTACGTCGCTGGGCAGGGGCACTCCTACGAGCAGTACTTC. Translating it yields CASSYVAGQGHSYEQYF.

Concerning this clonotype: Because it lacks the conserved phenylalanine or tryptophan at the end, this CDR3 is likely a read error. This chain connects TRBV7-2 to TRBJ2-1; 7 bases are shared with TRBD1. The CDR3 length is 15 residues. CDR1 SGHTA and CDR2 FQGNSA come from the germline V gene. J lost 0 bases, V lost 5 bases, and 4 bases had no gene match. This CDR3 is CASSPGGSSYNEQFS. In DNA form, the CDR3 reads TGTGCCAGCAGCCCAGGGGGAAGCTCCTACAATGAGCAGTTCTCC.

This clonotype was counted many times. The rearrangement links TRBV5-6 to TRBJ1-5; D uncertain. V was shortened by 4 bases and J by 6 bases, with 14 bases between the two germline ends. Germline values: CDR1 SGHDT, CDR2 YYEEEE. The CDR3 length is 14 residues. The CDR3 here is CASSLMEAGQPQHF. The CDR3 DNA reads TGTGCCAGCAGCCTCATGGAGGCTGGTCAGCCCCAGCATTTT.

In this sample, this clonotype turned up many times. This sequence joins TRBV7-6 and TRBJ1-1; unclear D gene. The germline V gene encodes CDR1 SGHVS and CDR2 FNYEAQ. V was shortened by 1 base and J by 5 bases, with 8 bases between the two germline ends. The CDR3 spans 13 residues. The DNA for the CDR3 is TGTGCCAGCAGCTTAGAGGTGGGGACTGAAGCTTTCTTT. Translating gives CASSLEVGTEAFF.

This clonotype was counted only a few times. This sequence joins TRBV29-1 and TRBJ2-1, with 7 nucleotides matching TRBD1. The V segment lost 3 bases and the J segment 1 base; nucleotides outside the gene matches: 3. There are 14 residues in the CDR3. The germline V gene has CDR1 SQVTM and CDR2 ANQGSEA. CDR3 sequence (DNA): TGCAGCGTTGACGGCAGGGGGTCCTACAATGAGCAGTTCTTC. This gives the protein CSVDGRGSYNEQFF.

The sample holds a few counts of this clonotype. V is TRBV7-6 and J is TRBJ2-2; TRBD2 matches 9 bases. Germline assignment: CDR1 SGHVS and CDR2 FNYEAQ. The junction had 6 bases not matched to a gene; V was cut back by 1 base and J by 3 bases. CDR3 length: 17 amino acids. CDR3 coding DNA: TGTGCCAGCAGCTTAGGACTAGCGGCCACCCACACCGGGGAGCTGTTTTTT. Translating it yields CASSLGLAATHTGELFF.

This clonotype was counted a few times. One end of the junction varies from germline; a read error may be responsible. The J gene is TRBJ2-7, the V gene TRBV27, with a tentative D call TRBD1 (5 bases). The CDR3 has 15 residues. Germline-derived CDR1 and CDR2 are MNHEY and SMNVEV (reference sequence). The CDR3: CASSFFLGPSYGQYF. The CDR3, as DNA: TGTGCCAGCAGTTTCTTCCTGGGGCCCTCCTACGGGCAGTACTTC.

This sequence joins TRBV10-3 and TRBJ1-2, with D possibly TRBD1 on 5 matching bases. V was clipped by 0 bases and J by 0 bases, with 5 bases between them. Germline V gene data show CDR1 as ENHRY and CDR2 as SYGVKD. This CDR3 has 14 residues. The CDR3 nucleotides are TGTGCCATCAGTGAGTCGACAGCTAACTATGGCTACACCTTC. This gives the protein CAISESTANYGYTF.

This clonotype turned up a few times. J is TRBJ2-2 and V is TRBV6-5; tentatively, D is TRBD2 (6 bases). The germline gives CDR1 MNHEY, CDR2 SVGAGI. CDR3 size: 17 residues. V lost 6 bases and J lost 0, with 17 bases in between. CDR3 loop: CASSPHLGLTNTGELFF. CDR3 DNA sequence: TGTGCCAGCAGCCCACACTTGGGACTTACGAACACCGGGGAGCTGTTTTTT.

This clonotype showed up many times. The gene calls are TRBV29-1 and TRBJ1-2, with TRBD1 matching 9 bases. The CDR3 is 13 residues long. Trimming cost V 5 bases and J 4 bases; bases outside gene matches: 5. From germline, CDR1 is SQVTM and CDR2 ANQGSEA. CDR3 loop: CSVTGGTTYGYTF. In DNA form, the CDR3 reads TGCAGCGTTACAGGGGGCACAACCTATGGCTACACCTTC.

Points on this clonotype: A much larger clone differs by one base, so this may be a read error. The chain combines TRBV2 with TRBJ2-2; 8 bases align to TRBD1. The CDR3 sequence is 14 residues long. CDR1 is SNHLY and CDR2 is FYNNEI in the germline V gene. The chain's CDR3 is CASSETGDAGELSF. The CDR3 region has the DNA TGTGCCAGCAGTGAGACAGGGGACGCCGGGGAGCTGTCTTTT.